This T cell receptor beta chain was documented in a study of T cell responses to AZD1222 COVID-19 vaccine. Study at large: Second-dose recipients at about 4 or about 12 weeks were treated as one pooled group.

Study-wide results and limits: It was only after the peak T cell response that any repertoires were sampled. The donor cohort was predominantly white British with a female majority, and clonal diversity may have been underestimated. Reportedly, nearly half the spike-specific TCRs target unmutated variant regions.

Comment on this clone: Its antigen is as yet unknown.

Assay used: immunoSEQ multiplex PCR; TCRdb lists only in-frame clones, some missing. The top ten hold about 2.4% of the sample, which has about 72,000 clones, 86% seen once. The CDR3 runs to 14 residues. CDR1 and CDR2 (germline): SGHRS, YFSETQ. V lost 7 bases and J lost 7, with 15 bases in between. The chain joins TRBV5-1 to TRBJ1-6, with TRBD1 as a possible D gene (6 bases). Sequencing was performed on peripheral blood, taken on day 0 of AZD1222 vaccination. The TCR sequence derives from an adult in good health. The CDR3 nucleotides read TGCGCCAGCTCACGCGACAGGTCAAATTCACCCCTCCACTTT. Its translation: CASSRDRSNSPLHF.